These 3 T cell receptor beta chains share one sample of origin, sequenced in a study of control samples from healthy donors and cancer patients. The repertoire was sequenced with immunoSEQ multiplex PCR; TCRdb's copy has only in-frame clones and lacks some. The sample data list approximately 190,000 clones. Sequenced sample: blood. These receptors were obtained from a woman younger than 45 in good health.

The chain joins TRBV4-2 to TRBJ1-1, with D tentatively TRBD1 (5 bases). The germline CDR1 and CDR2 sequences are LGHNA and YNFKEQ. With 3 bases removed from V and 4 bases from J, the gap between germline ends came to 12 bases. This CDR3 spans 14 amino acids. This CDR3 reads CASSHPSRATEAFF. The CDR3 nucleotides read TGTGCCAGCAGCCACCCCTCCAGGGCCACTGAAGCTTTCTTT.

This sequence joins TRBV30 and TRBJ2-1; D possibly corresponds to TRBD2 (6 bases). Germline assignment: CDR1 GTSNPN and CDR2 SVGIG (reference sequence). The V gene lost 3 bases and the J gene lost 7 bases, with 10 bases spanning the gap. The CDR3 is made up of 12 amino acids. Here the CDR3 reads CAWRGLSNEQFF. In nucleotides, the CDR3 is TGTGCCTGGAGGGGACTCAGTAATGAGCAGTTCTTC.

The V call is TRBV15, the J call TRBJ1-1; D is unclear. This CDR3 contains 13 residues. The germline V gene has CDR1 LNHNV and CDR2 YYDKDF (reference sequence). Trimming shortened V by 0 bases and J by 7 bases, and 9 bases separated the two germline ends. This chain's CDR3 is CATSRDRADEAFF. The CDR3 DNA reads TGTGCCACCAGCAGAGATCGGGCAGATGAAGCTTTCTTT.